This T cell receptor (beta chain) is drawn from a study of cytomegalovirus exposure and HLA in healthy donors. In the study overall: A prior analysis found about 120 million unique TCR beta sequences from approximately 200 million T cells.

Notes on this clone: Its target is unknown.

Study findings and constraints: Links to common viral pathogens appeared, in a later analysis, for several of the most significant clusters. The study listed some 160 cytomegalovirus-associated TCR beta chains. It was shown in a later analysis that HLA-associated TCR beta chains were more clonally expanded than other, equally common chains.

The length of the CDR3 is 16 residues. The V segment lost 3 bases and the J segment 1 base; nucleotides outside the gene matches: 8. Germline V CDR1 and CDR2: SGHTA, FQGNSA. With 60 Vbeta and 13 Jbeta primers, the PCR was carried out. Some clones are missing from TCRdb's copy, which holds only in-frame ones; the method was immunoSEQ multiplex PCR. Among 150,000 to 200,000 clones, roughly four fifths were seen once, and the ten largest hold roughly 1.9%. The V call is TRBV7-2, the J call TRBJ1-2; 7 bases match TRBD1. The sequence derives from a woman in her thirties in good health and CMV-seropositive. The sample was PBMCs. CDR3 loop: CASSFGSGTVNYGYTF. In nucleotides, the CDR3 is TGTGCCAGCAGCTTTGGGTCCGGGACAGTTAACTATGGCTACACCTTC.